The sequence of this T cell receptor beta chain was determined in a study of tumor and adjacent non-tumor tissue in lung cancer. In the study overall: Each sample yielded around 4.2 million productive TCRbeta reads on average.

Comments on this clonotype: Antigen specificity is unknown. A clone one base away is much larger, so this may be a read error.

No cell sorting was done before RNA was extracted from the tissue. Distant lung tissue was collected more than 3 cm away from the tumor edge. Chemotherapy-naive patients with new lung cancer underwent thoracic surgery in China, August–late 2014. Whole-study results and caveats: Significantly higher TCR diversity was found in tumor than normal lung.

TCRbeta libraries were built with three rounds of nested PCR, modified from ARM-PCR. TCRdb passed the multiplex PCR reads through MiXCR, listing each CDR3 protein once. The sample consists of about 75,000 distinct CDR3 sequences, around 70% of them appearing once. Sequencing was done on a sample of distant non-tumor lung tissue. The receptor's source is a woman between 45 and 60 years old with non-small cell lung cancer.

The DNA of the CDR3 is TGCAGTGCTAGAGACGGGAATCAGCCCCAGTATTTT. As protein: CSARDGNQPQYF. The J gene is TRBJ1-5, the V gene TRBV20-1, with a possible D match to TRBD2 (5 bases). The J call could be wrong; TRBJ2-3 is a better fit for the DNA end. This CDR3 contains 12 residues. CDR1 DFQATT and CDR2 SNEGSKA come from the germline V gene (reference sequence).